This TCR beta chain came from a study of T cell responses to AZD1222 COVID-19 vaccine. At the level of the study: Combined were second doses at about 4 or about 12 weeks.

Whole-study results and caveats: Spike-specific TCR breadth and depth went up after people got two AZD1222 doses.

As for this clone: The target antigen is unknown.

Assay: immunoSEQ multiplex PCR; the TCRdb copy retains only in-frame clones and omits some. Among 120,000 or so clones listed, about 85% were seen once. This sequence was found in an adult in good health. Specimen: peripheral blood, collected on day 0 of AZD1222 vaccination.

The CDR3 reads CASSLGGANTIYF. CDR3 DNA sequence: TGTGCCAGCAGCTTGGGCGGGGCAAACACCATATATTTT. J is TRBJ1-3 and V is TRBV5-4; D is perhaps TRBD1 (5 bases). The CDR3 loop spans 13 amino acids. Germline CDR1 reads SGHNT; CDR2 reads YYREEE (reference sequence). V lost 0 bases and J lost 6, with 7 bases in between.